The 5 T cell receptor beta chains in this list originate from one sample, sequenced in a study of T cells in Graves' hyperthyroidism and ophthalmopathy. Amplified regions were TCR beta CDR3 sequences from RNA transcripts. The study used the HTBI primer set for a first-round RT-PCR of the TCR CDR3. TCRdb re-analysed the multiplex PCR reads in MiXCR, keeping a single row per CDR3 protein. The sample lists around 700,000 distinct CDR3 sequences; over 35% were seen once. Specimen: blood. These TCRs come from a middle-aged woman with Graves' hyperthyroidism.

The V call is TRBV10-3, the J call TRBJ2-2; D may match TRBD1 or TRBD2 (5 bases each). Germline V gives CDR1 ENHRY, CDR2 SYGVKD. The germline V and J ends were trimmed by 10 bases and 5 bases, with 17 bases remaining between them. This CDR3 contains 14 residues. CDR3 DNA: TGTGCCAGCACCCTAGAGGGGCATACCGGGGAGCTGTTTTTT. Translating it yields CASTLEGHTGELFF.

This clonotype came up a few times. The chain has TRBV2 and TRBJ2-7; TRBD2 matches at 8 bases. Germline V CDR1 and CDR2: SNHLY, FYNNEI. The CDR3 sequence is 15 residues long. V trimming: 7 bases; J trimming: 1 base; junction bases outside the gene matches: 9. The CDR3 sequence: CASTREAGVSYEQYF. CDR3 DNA sequence: TGTGCCAGCACCCGCGAAGCGGGAGTTTCCTACGAGCAGTACTTC.

J is TRBJ2-5 and V is TRBV19; maybe TRBD1 (6 bases). CDR1 is LNHDA and CDR2 is SQIVND in the germline V gene (reference sequence). V lost 1 base and J 5 bases, leaving 11 bases between the germline ends. The length of the CDR3 is 14 residues. The DNA of the CDR3 is TGTGCCAGTAGTATAGCATACAGGGCCGAGACCCAGTACTTC. As protein: CASSIAYRAETQYF. Full variable domain (missing parts from reference TRBV19 and TRBJ2-5): DGGITQSPKYLFRKEGQNVTLSCEQNLNHDAMYWYRQDPGQGLRLIYYSQIVNDFQKGDIAEGYSVSREKKESFPLTVTSAQKNPTAFYLCASSIAYRAETQYFGPGTRLLVL.

The DNA of the CDR3 is TGCGCCAGCAGCTTGGCCCCCGTGGGTTGCTACGAGCAGTACTTC. Translation gives CASSLAPVGCYEQYF. V usage is TRBV5-1 and J usage is TRBJ2-7; no clear D. Per the germline V gene, CDR1 is SGHRS and CDR2 is YFSETQ. CDR3 length: 15 residues. The V end was cut by 0 bases, the J end by 3 bases, with 13 bases between.

This clonotype occurred a few times. The rearrangement uses TRBV2 and TRBJ1-3, with a tentative D call TRBD1 (5 bases). Germline V gene data show CDR1 as SNHLY and CDR2 as FYNNEI. The CDR3 spans 16 residues. The V end lost 6 bases, the J end lost 0 bases, and 15 bases lay between the germline ends. CDR3 loop: CASSHITGHSGNTIYF. The DNA for the CDR3 is TGTGCCAGCAGCCACATAACAGGTCACTCTGGAAACACCATATATTTT.